This T cell receptor (beta chain) stems from a study of T-cell memory formation after mild COVID-19. Via MiXCR, TCRdb re-called the 5' RACE reads, giving one row per CDR3 protein. The table has around 370,000 distinct CDR3 sequences, 20% to 25% seen once. This clonotype turned up a few times. Germline V lookup: CDR1 SGHRS, CDR2 YFSETQ. Trimming removed 0 bases from V and 10 bases from J, with 8 bases in between. The CDR3 loop spans 13 amino acids. The TCR was taken from an adult woman who had mild COVID-19 (a few samples of this study predate the infection). Cell type and time point are not known. Source material: PBMCs or a T cell subset sorted from them (not recorded which). V and J are TRBV5-1 and TRBJ1-6; no reliable D call. The CDR3 DNA follows: TGCGCCAGCAGCTTGGCAGGACTGTCACCCCTCCACTTT. Translation gives CASSLAGLSPLHF. The full variable domain, completed using reference TRBV5-1 and TRBJ1-6, is KAGVTQTPRYLIKTRGQQVTLSCSPISGHRSVSWYQQTPGQGLQFLFEYFSETQRNKGNFPGRFSGRQFSNSRSEMNVSTLELGDSALYLCASSLAGLSPLHFGNGTRLTVT.